Included here is one T cell receptor (beta chain) sequence, with context. Its antigen is not known. The source of the sample is a study of metastatic and nonmetastatic thyroid tumors. Study summary: Repertoire data that came from the blood and tumor or nodule tissue of malignant and benign thyroid patients were compared.

Study conclusions and caveats: Compared with benign nodules, malignant thyroid tumors were reported to have significantly higher TCR beta diversity in both blood and tumor.

No treatment had been given to any patient before thyroid surgery. Authors' data handling: Using the CDR3 differences seen across clinicopathological groups, the authors built a distant-metastasis classifier for papillary thyroid cancer, which was meant to discriminate distant-metastatic patients. TCRdb re-processed the PCR reads through MiXCR. The authors' filters were not applied to this entry. The table records under 55,000 clones, more than 15% of them present only once. The length of the CDR3 is 13 residues. The germline V gene encodes CDR1 SGHAT and CDR2 FQNNGV. V shed 5 bases and J 1 base; nucleotides not matched to a gene: 2.

The rearrangement links TRBV11-2 to TRBJ2-7, with TRBD2 identical over 7 bases. Specimen: blood. The TCR was taken from a female donor with papillary thyroid cancer or a benign thyroid nodule (not recorded which). Some clones in this sample may be carry-over from other donors' samples. CDR3 nucleotides: TGTGCCAGCAGCCCGGGACTATCCTACGAGCAGTACTTC. Amino acid sequence: CASSPGLSYEQYF.